The source of this T cell receptor beta chain is a study of response to subunit inactivated influenza vaccine. Trimming stripped 6 bases from V and 6 bases from J, with 17 bases between. CDR1 and CDR2 from the germline V gene are MNHEY and SMNVEV (reference sequence). This CDR3 region has 14 residues. About this clonotype itself: The antigen remains undetermined.

TCRdb called the RT-PCR reads again in MiXCR, with one record for every CDR3 protein. This sample yields about 700,000 distinct CDR3 sequences, of which about 15% are seen a single time; approximately 7% belongs to the top ten. The study, taken as a whole, reports: The authors suggested that every seasonal influenza vaccination recruits few new T cells.

Here the sequenced sample was PBMCs from blood, taken roughly 2 weeks before vaccination. This chain connects TRBV27 to TRBJ1-1, with D unclear. This clonotype was obtained from a man aged 45 to 65 who received an inactivated influenza vaccine. CDR3 nucleotide sequence: TGTGCCAGCAGCCCGTTAGGGAGATTCGCTGAAGCTTTCTTT. Translation gives CASSPLGRFAEAFF.